These T cell receptor beta chains were read from a single sample in a study of blood T cell repertoires in COVID-19. The data were produced by immunoSEQ multiplex PCR, yet TCRdb's version contains in-frame clones alone and is incomplete. Of tens of thousands of clones in the sample, 75% to 90% were seen once. Input material: peripheral blood. These TCRs come from a man older than 75 with acute or convalescent COVID-19. Each CDR3 is given with its conserved first and last residue. A D gene is named only where the DNA matches it firmly. The size entry is marked missing in some rows and otherwise reads once, few, many or a size class.

d_call,j_call,clone_size,v_call,cdr3_aa,cdr3_nt
TRBD2,TRBJ2-2,-,TRBV19,CASSSQREGANTGELFF,TGTGCCAGTAGTTCCCAGCGGGAGGGGGCAAACACCGGGGAGCTGTTTTTT
-,TRBJ1-1,-,TRBV19,CATLAPSITEAFF,TGTGCCACCTTAGCCCCTTCTATCACTGAAGCTTTCTTT
-,TRBJ2-5,-,TRBV9,CASSVEGQPGETQYF,TGTGCCAGCAGCGTAGAGGGGCAGCCGGGAGAGACCCAGTACTTC
TRBD2,TRBJ2-5,-,TRBV3-1/TRBV3-2,CASSQDLAGGVAQYF,TGTGCCAGCAGCCAAGATCTAGCCGGGGGGGTGGCCCAGTACTTC
TRBD1,TRBJ1-6,-,TRBV14,CASSQATGGSYNSPLHF,TGTGCCAGCAGCCAAGCAACAGGGGGCTCCTATAATTCACCCCTCCACTTT
TRBD1,TRBJ1-2,-,TRBV5-4,CASSPTGQETYGYTF,TGTGCCAGCAGCCCTACGGGACAGGAGACCTATGGCTACACCTTC
-,TRBJ1-3,-,TRBV2,CASSSTSGNTIYF,TGTGCCAGCAGTTCGACTTCTGGAAACACCATATATTTT
TRBD1,TRBJ1-2,-,TRBV5-6,CASSSRTGFYGYTF,TGTGCCAGCAGTTCTAGGACAGGATTTTATGGCTACACCTTC
TRBD1,TRBJ2-4,-,TRBV5-4,CASSVRGGQAKNIQYF,TGTGCCAGCAGCGTGAGAGGGGGCCAAGCCAAAAACATTCAGTACTTC
TRBD1,TRBJ2-5,-,TRBV7-6,CASSLDRGHETQYF,TGTGCCAGCAGCTTAGACAGGGGGCACGAGACCCAGTACTTC
TRBD1,TRBJ2-1,-,TRBV14,CASSQQPGQGTNEQFF,TGTGCCAGCAGCCAGCAGCCGGGACAGGGTACCAATGAGCAGTTCTTC
-,TRBJ1-6,-,TRBV27,CASKSQGGYNSPLHF,TGTGCCAGCAAGTCGCAAGGGGGCTATAATTCACCCCTCCACTTT
TRBD1,TRBJ1-6,-,TRBV7-2,CASSIRPGQGNSPLHF,TGTGCCAGCAGCATAAGACCGGGACAGGGGAATTCACCCCTCCACTTT
TRBD1,TRBJ2-1,-,TRBV19,CASRLDRAGSEQFF,TGTGCCAGTAGATTGGACAGGGCGGGGAGTGAGCAGTTCTTC
TRBD1,TRBJ1-2,-,TRBV11-2,CASSSTTGATGYTF,TGTGCCAGCAGCTCGACGACAGGGGCGACTGGCTACACCTTC
TRBD2,TRBJ2-3,-,TRBV18,CASSPPGLAGGTTDTQYF,TGTGCCAGCTCACCACCGGGACTAGCGGGAGGAACGACAGATACGCAGTATTTT
TRBD1,TRBJ2-3,few,TRBV11-2,CASSSHRGRTDTQYF,TGTGCCAGCAGCTCCCACAGGGGGCGCACAGATACGCAGTATTTT
TRBD1,TRBJ2-5,-,TRBV5-6,CASSLESDRRPQYF,TGTGCCAGCAGCTTGGAGTCGGACAGGAGGCCCCAGTACTTC
-,TRBJ1-1,-,TRBV27,CASSPLGGAPSEAFF,TGTGCCAGCAGTCCCCTGGGGGGGGCACCTAGTGAAGCTTTCTTT
-,TRBJ2-3,-,TRBV10-1,CASGGQATDTQYF,TGCGCCAGTGGCGGGCAGGCCACAGATACGCAGTATTTT